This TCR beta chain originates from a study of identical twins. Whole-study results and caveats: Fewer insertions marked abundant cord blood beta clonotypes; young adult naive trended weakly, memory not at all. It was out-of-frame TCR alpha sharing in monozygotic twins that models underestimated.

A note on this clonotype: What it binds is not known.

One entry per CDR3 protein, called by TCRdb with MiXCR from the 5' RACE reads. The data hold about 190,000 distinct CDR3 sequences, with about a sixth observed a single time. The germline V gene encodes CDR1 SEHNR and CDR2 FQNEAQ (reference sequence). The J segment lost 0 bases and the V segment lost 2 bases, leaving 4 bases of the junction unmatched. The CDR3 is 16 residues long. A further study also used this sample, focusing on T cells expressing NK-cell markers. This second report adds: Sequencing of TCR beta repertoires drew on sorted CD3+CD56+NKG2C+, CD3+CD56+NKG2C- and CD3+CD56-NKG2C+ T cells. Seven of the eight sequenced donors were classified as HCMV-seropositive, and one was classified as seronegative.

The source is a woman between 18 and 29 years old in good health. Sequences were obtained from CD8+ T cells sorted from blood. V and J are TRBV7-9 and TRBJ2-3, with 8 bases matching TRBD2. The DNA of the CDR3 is TGTGCCAGCAGCTTAAGGGGCGGGGGGAGCACAGATACGCAGTATTTT. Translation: CASSLRGGGSTDTQYF.